The 9 T cell receptor beta chains below come from one sample, sequenced in a study of OX40 agonist ivuxolimab in advanced cancers. TCRdb keeps only in-frame clones here, not all; method: immunoSEQ multiplex PCR. The data hold tens of thousands of clones, with approximately 84% observed a single time. Source: CD4+ or CD8+ T cells sorted from blood, taken in a trial of the OX40 agonist ivuxolimab. These receptor sequences come from an adult with an advanced solid tumor such as melanoma, head and neck, liver or kidney cancer.

This clone was observed a handful of times. This chain connects TRBV10-2 to TRBJ2-7; 9 positions match TRBD1. The junction had 7 bases not matched to a gene; V was cut back by 8 bases and J by 2 bases. The CDR3 extends over 14 amino acids. Germline lookup yields CDR1 WSHSY and CDR2 SAAADI. CDR3 DNA: TGCGCCAGCCGGGACAGGGAAGGGGCCTACGAGCAGTACTTC. This encodes CASRDREGAYEQYF.

V and J are TRBV18 and TRBJ2-7; D not resolved. The V and J ends lost 3 bases and 3 bases respectively, with 6 bases between them. This CDR3 region has 12 residues. Per the germline V gene, CDR1 is KGHSH and CDR2 is LQKENI. CDR3 loop: CASSPTNYEQYF. CDR3 coding DNA: TGTGCCAGCTCACCGACCAACTACGAGCAGTACTTC.

The chain employs TRBV4-2 and TRBJ2-7; 8 positions match TRBD2. CDR3 length equals 14 residues. J was trimmed by 5 bases and V by 4 bases; bases with no gene match: 7. Germline CDR1 and CDR2: LGHNA and YNFKEQ. CDR3 nucleotide sequence: TGTGCCAGCAGCCTCAGCGGGAGCGACGACGAGCAGTACTTC. Protein: CASSLSGSDDEQYF.

The rearrangement uses TRBV5-4 and TRBJ1-1, with a tentative D call TRBD1 (5 bases). Germline V gene lookup returns CDR1 SGHNT and CDR2 YYREEE (reference sequence). This CDR3 region has 16 residues. Trimming cost V 0 bases and J 7 bases, with 19 bases left between them. CDR3 coding DNA: TGTGCCAGCAGCTTGGGGTTTGGAGGCTCGGGGGATGAAGCTTTCTTT. Translated, it gives CASSLGFGGSGDEAFF.

This chain's CDR3 is CASSMLTDTQYF. The CDR3 bases are TGTGCCAGTAGTATGTTGACAGATACGCAGTATTTT. The chain is built from TRBV19 and TRBJ2-3; D not certain. V was trimmed by 3 bases and J by 3 bases, leaving 4 bases between them. The CDR3 contains 12 residues. Germline assignment: CDR1 LNHDA and CDR2 SQIVND (reference sequence).

This clone was counted a single time. This chain connects TRBV19 to TRBJ1-2; unclear D gene. V was cut by 3 bases and J by 4 bases, with 18 bases left in between. CDR3 size: 16 residues. The germline gives CDR1 LNHDA, CDR2 SQIVND (reference sequence). Written as DNA, the CDR3 is TGTGCCAGTAGTATCCCATTGACCGGGGTCCCCTATGGCTACACCTTC. Residues: CASSIPLTGVPYGYTF.

This clone was recorded once. The chain recombines TRBV4-1 with TRBJ1-6; 7 bases match TRBD1. V lost 3 bases to trimming and J lost 0 bases; unmatched junction nucleotides: 5. CDR3 size: 17 residues. The V gene's germline CDR1 is MGHRA and CDR2 YSYEKL. The CDR3 DNA reads TGCGCCAGCAGCCATCCGACAGGGAGCTCCTATAATTCACCCCTCCACTTT. Translated, it gives CASSHPTGSSYNSPLHF.

The genes are TRBV4-2 and TRBJ2-1; 10 bases line up with TRBD2. From germline, CDR1 is LGHNA and CDR2 YNFKEQ. Unmatched junction bases numbered 8, after V lost 1 base and J lost 8 bases. The CDR3 sequence is 16 residues long. This CDR3 reads CASSQGESGRGDEQFF. CDR3 DNA sequence: TGTGCCAGCAGCCAAGGAGAAAGCGGGAGGGGTGATGAGCAGTTCTTC.

Here the CDR3 reads CASSLRTEKLFF. The CDR3 region has the DNA TGTGCCAGCAGTTTACGAACTGAAAAACTGTTTTTT. This chain connects TRBV28 to TRBJ1-4, with no clear D. In germline, CDR1 is MDHEN, CDR2 SYDVKM. The CDR3 loop spans 12 amino acids. The V gene lost 2 bases and the J gene lost 7 bases, with 5 bases spanning the gap.